These 5 T cell receptor beta chains share one sample of origin, sequenced in a study of cytomegalovirus exposure and HLA in healthy donors. Only in-frame clones appear in the TCRdb table, and some are missing; sequencing was by immunoSEQ multiplex PCR. This table holds under 200,000 clones, roughly 86% found once. The sequenced material came from PBMCs. These receptors all stem from a woman aged 18-29 years in good health and CMV-seropositive.

The chain joins TRBV18 to TRBJ1-4; 7 bases fit TRBD1. Germline trimming cut 5 bases from V and 1 base from J; bases unmatched to any gene: 7. Germline CDR1 KGHSH, CDR2 LQKENI. The CDR3 sequence is 16 residues long. The CDR3 spells CASSSGQRRTNEKLFF. CDR3 sequence (DNA): TGTGCCAGCTCATCGGGACAGCGAAGAACTAATGAAAAACTGTTTTTT.

The CDR3 region has the DNA TGTGCCAGCTCCTCCAGCACAGGGGGCTCTGGGTTGAACACTGAAGCTTTCTTT. Protein: CASSSSTGGSGLNTEAFF. This chain connects TRBV18 to TRBJ1-1, with TRBD1 matching over 9 bases. Per the germline V gene, CDR1 is KGHSH and CDR2 is LQKENI. V lost 6 bases to trimming and J lost 0 bases; unmatched junction nucleotides: 14. There are 18 residues in the CDR3. Complete variable domain (other parts from reference TRBV18 and TRBJ1-1): NAGVMQNPRHLVRRRGQEARLRCSPMKGHSHVYWYRQLPEEGLKFMVYLQKENIIDESGMPKERFSAEFPKEGPSILRIQQVVRGDSAAYFCASSSSTGGSGLNTEAFFGQGTRLTVV.

The chain recombines TRBV6-6 with TRBJ2-7; a possible D gene is TRBD1 (5 bases). V shed 0 bases and J shed 4 bases, with 13 bases lying between them. The CDR3 runs 15 residues. Germline values: CDR1 MNHNY, CDR2 SVGAGI (reference sequence). CDR3 nucleotides: TGTGCCAGCAGTTACTCGATGTCCAGGGTATACGAGCAGTACTTC. Translating gives CASSYSMSRVYEQYF.

This chain uses TRBV25-1 with TRBJ2-6, with D tentatively TRBD1 (6 bases). Germline values: CDR1 MGHDK, CDR2 SYGVNS. Deletions cut 4 bases from V and 2 bases from J, with 6 bases between. The CDR3 extends over 14 amino acids. The CDR3 DNA is TGTGCCAGCAGTGGGACAGCTGGGGCCAACGTCCTGACTTTC. It encodes CASSGTAGANVLTF.

This chain links TRBV27 with TRBJ2-1; 7 bases are a match to TRBD1. This CDR3 region has 15 residues. J gave up 0 bases and V 4 bases, and 3 bases lay outside the gene matches. Per germline, CDR1 MNHEY and CDR2 SMNVEV (reference sequence). CDR3 DNA sequence: TGTGCCAGCAGTTCGACAGGGAACTCCTACAATGAGCAGTTCTTC. Translation gives CASSSTGNSYNEQFF.